The T cell receptor beta chain described here comes from a study of blood T cell repertoires in COVID-19 (dated by TCRdb to about 2020). Regarding the complete study: Collaborator samples came from the United States, Italy and Spain and covered acute and convalescent phases of COVID-19. The material from the prospective study consisted of cDNA or gDNA derived from T cells, B-cell-depleted T cells, or PBMCs. Subjects who had been exposed to COVID-19, were actively infected with it, or had recovered from it provided the deeply sampled blood TCRbeta repertoires that made up the dataset. A freely available public database, intended as a resource for researchers studying the immune response to SARS-CoV-2, is where the repertoires were released. Samples came from the ongoing ImmuneRACE study (first 160 participants) plus 1,254 subjects from 6 global collaborators. Sample metadata almost always included a de-identified subject ID, COVID-19 status, age in years and sex. Where available, HLA class I and class II types were taken from metadata supplied by the sample provider and were not determined by assay-based typing.

The CDR3 spans 16 residues, from the cysteine through the phenylalanine. Only the CDR3 part of the read is kept: 48 bases, read in frame from the first base. V trim: 1 base; J trim: 4 bases; unmatched bases: 8. Via the germline V gene, CDR1 is MNHEY and CDR2 SVGAGI. TCRbeta CDR3 regions were amplified from genomic DNA by means of the immunoSEQ Assay, a bias-controlled multiplex PCR. The study's own analysis went as follows. Nucleated cell counts per sample were estimated from amplification of reference gene primers within the assay. To quantify the absolute abundance of each unique TCRbeta CDR3 rearrangement, sequence reads were collapsed and filtered. For each sample, productive Simpson clonality was calculated by taking the square root of Simpson's diversity index across productive rearrangements. Imported from immuneACCESS, the table was reduced by TCRdb to in-frame sequences with V and J called. These copies leave out some clones; in studies compared against another copy, an unresolved V gene accounts for under half, and the cause of the remainder is not known. D and trimming come from the DNA, and the V and J calls and clone size come from that table. The sample table holds almost 30,000 clones, of which 80% were seen once. Under 50% of the sample lies in the top ten.

Overall study outcomes, separate from this receptor: How much clinical and demographic metadata was included differed by source and by participant, and the metadata was provided uncurated.

Concerning this clone: Its antigen is not yet known. It has no much larger one-base neighbor in the sample; base qualities were not kept.

The collaborating institutions used their own protocols to collect whole blood in K2EDTA tubes. For TCRbeta analysis, collaborator samples were shipped as frozen whole blood, as isolated PBMCs, or as DNA extracted from either sample type. This receptor was identified in a woman aged 65 to 85 with acute or convalescent COVID-19. The rearranged chain carries TRBV6-5 and TRBJ2-7, with 9 junctional bases fitting TRBD2. Sample: peripheral blood. The CDR3 region has the sequence CASSYFSGSGLYEQYF. The DNA reads as follows: TGTGCCAGCAGTTACTTTAGCGGGAGTGGCCTTTACGAGCAGTACTTC.